Presented here are 10 T cell receptor beta chains from one specimen sequenced in a study of T cell responses to AZD1222 COVID-19 vaccine. Only in-frame clones appear in the TCRdb table, and some are missing; sequencing was by immunoSEQ multiplex PCR. The sample holds over 100,000 clones, around 90% seen once. This sample comprised peripheral blood, obtained 28 days after the second AZD1222 dose. The receptors were gathered from an adult who received the AZD1222 COVID-19 vaccine.

This chain joins TRBV19 and TRBJ1-5; TRBD1 matches 8 bases. The trim removed 8 bases at V and 3 bases at J, leaving 12 bases unmatched. Germline CDR1 reads LNHDA; CDR2 reads SQIVND (reference sequence). The CDR3 is 16 amino acids. The CDR3 region has the DNA TGTGCCAGTGTCAATCAGGGGGCCCCGCACAATCAGCCCCAGCATTTT. It codes for CASVNQGAPHNQPQHF.

V is TRBV11-2 and J is TRBJ1-4; D perhaps matches TRBD1 (6 bases). The CDR3 contains 14 residues. V dropped 5 bases and J dropped 5 bases, with 12 bases sitting between them. Per germline, CDR1 SGHAT and CDR2 FQNNGV. The CDR3 protein is CASSPRTANEKLFF. CDR3 nucleotide sequence: TGTGCCAGCAGCCCTAGGACAGCCAATGAAAAACTGTTTTTT.

The chain combines TRBV19 with TRBJ1-6, with D possibly matching TRBD1 (6 bases). There are 15 residues in the CDR3. Looked up from germline, CDR1 is LNHDA and CDR2 is SQIVND (reference sequence). V gave up 2 bases and J gave up 10 bases, with 15 bases separating them. CDR3 in amino acids: CASSIRGQYGSPLHF. CDR3 in DNA: TGTGCCAGTAGTATAAGAGGACAGTACGGCTCACCCCTCCACTTT.

This sequence joins TRBV6-6 and TRBJ2-1, with 8 bases that match TRBD2. Germline V CDR1 and CDR2: MNHNY, SVGAGI (reference sequence). This CDR3 region has 16 residues. V was clipped by 6 bases and J by 1 base; unmatched bases: 8. CDR3: CASSLGGAGSYNEQFF. As DNA, the CDR3 is TGTGCCAGCAGCCTCGGGGGGGCTGGGTCCTACAATGAGCAGTTCTTC.

CDR3 amino acids: CASSQEPGMANTIYF. CDR3 DNA: TGCGCCAGCAGCCAAGAACCCGGGATGGCAAACACCATATATTTT. This rearrangement joins TRBV4-3 to TRBJ1-3; D remains ambiguous. Germline lookup yields CDR1 LGHNA and CDR2 YSLEER. The germline V and J ends were trimmed by 0 bases and 6 bases, with 12 bases remaining between them. The CDR3 is 15 residues long.

This chain joins TRBV6-6 and TRBJ2-6, with D perhaps TRBD1 or TRBD2 (6 bases each). This CDR3 has 16 amino acids. The germline CDR1 and CDR2 sequences are MNHNY and SVGAGI (reference sequence). V lost 2 bases, J lost 2 bases, and 10 bases lay in between. CDR3 residues: CASSYQGTPGANVLTF. CDR3 DNA: TGTGCCAGCAGTTACCAGGGGACTCCTGGGGCCAACGTCCTGACTTTC.

The chain's CDR3 is CASSLRQGPAGPQHF. In nucleotides, the CDR3 is TGTGCCAGCAGTTTACGACAGGGGCCAGCCGGGCCCCAGCATTTT. V gene TRBV28 combines with J gene TRBJ1-5; TRBD1 agrees at 8 bases. This CDR3 comprises 15 residues. Germline V CDR1 and CDR2: MDHEN, SYDVKM. V trimming: 2 bases; J trimming: 9 bases; junction bases outside the gene matches: 9.

This clone showed up just once. The chain joins TRBV11-3 to TRBJ2-2; D possibly corresponds to TRBD1 (6 bases). Per the germline V gene, CDR1 is SGHNT and CDR2 is YENEEA. CDR3 length: 13 residues. The V gene lost 5 bases and the J gene lost 6 bases, with 10 bases spanning the gap. The CDR3 nucleotides read TGTGCCAGCAGCCTCTGGGGGCCCGGGGAGCTGTTTTTT. It codes for CASSLWGPGELFF.

This clone was counted a few times. This chain links TRBV27 with TRBJ1-2; 8 bases are shared with TRBD1. Trimming took 9 bases from V and 2 from J; bases not matched to a gene: 8. The germline CDR1 and CDR2 sequences are MNHEY and SMNVEV (reference sequence). The CDR3 loop spans 14 amino acids. Here the CDR3 reads CASKRGQANYGYTF. The CDR3 DNA reads TGTGCCAGTAAAAGGGGACAGGCGAACTATGGCTACACCTTC.

The V and J genes are TRBV5-6 and TRBJ1-2; the D is unclear. Trimming left V 1 base short and J 7 bases short, with 17 bases between. In germline, CDR1 is SGHDT, CDR2 YYEEEE. CDR3 length: 15 amino acids. The CDR3 is CASSLNGPRSSGYTF. CDR3 nucleotides: TGTGCCAGCAGCTTGAATGGACCCCGGAGCAGTGGCTACACCTTC.